This T cell receptor (beta chain) was identified in a study of neurological immune-mediated disorders. Regarding the study as a whole: The greatest degree of TCR clonal expansion was observed in HTLV-1-associated myelopathy, with the lowest in multiple sclerosis, below that of healthy controls. Private repertoires in all groups were suggested, as expanded clones shared no CDR3 amino acid sequences across subjects.

This clonotype was seen repeatedly, ten times or more. Its target is not known. TCRdb independently ran MiXCR on the 5' RACE reads; one entry per CDR3 protein. Of roughly 13,000 distinct CDR3 sequences in the sample, about 10% were seen once. Volunteers from a blood bank in Maryland, USA, made up the healthy controls. The unsorted libraries were made from 2 million PBMCs kept at -80 C. Germline-derived CDR1 and CDR2 are DFQATT and SNEGSKA (reference sequence). This CDR3 contains 12 residues. Trimming cost V 6 bases and J 3 bases, with 12 bases left between them. The chain recombines TRBV20-1 with TRBJ2-7; a possible D gene is TRBD1 (6 bases). The TCR originated in a woman between 40 and 50 years old in good health. The sample taken for sequencing was PBMCs. This CDR3 reads CSAQLGGYEQYF. CDR3 sequence (DNA): TGCAGTGCCCAACTAGGGGGCTACGAGCAGTACTTC.